The source of this T cell receptor (beta chain) is a study of Graves' ophthalmopathy and Graves' hyperthyroidism. The CDR3 has 12 residues. V shed 2 bases and J shed 6 bases, with 8 bases lying between them. Germline V CDR1 and CDR2: SGHRS, YFSETQ. This clonotype showed up many times. The antigen is not known. As the template, RNA transcripts were used to amplify TCR beta CDR3 regions. A first-round RT-PCR used HTBI primers, followed by a second-round multiplex PCR. Each CDR3 protein gets one entry after TCRdb re-called the multiplex PCR reads with MiXCR. The table has roughly 160,000 distinct CDR3 sequences, less than 45% seen once. Study-wide findings and caveats: Most expanded clonotypes from thyroid (those above 0.001 frequency) were also found in blood.

Moderately to severely active ophthalmopathy under 3 months, CAS at least 3, NOSPECS at least 4. Excluded: other autoimmune disease, uncontrolled infection, pregnancy or lactation. Someone took the PBMCs out of 10 ml of fresh peripheral blood. This TCR was recovered from a woman aged 40 to 50 with Graves' ophthalmopathy. Material for sequencing was peripheral blood. J is TRBJ1-1 and V is TRBV5-1; D may be TRBD1 (5 bases). CDR3 sequence: CASSLTGPEAFF. Written as DNA, the CDR3 is TGCGCCAGCAGCTTAACAGGACCTGAAGCTTTCTTT. The full variable domain, its missing parts supplied by reference TRBV5-1 and TRBJ1-1, is KAGVTQTPRYLIKTRGQQVTLSCSPISGHRSVSWYQQTPGQGLQFLFEYFSETQRNKGNFPGRFSGRQFSNSRSEMNVSTLELGDSALYLCASSLTGPEAFFGQGTRLTVV.